The rows below give T cell receptor beta chains drawn from one sample of a study of control samples from healthy donors and cancer patients. The data were produced by immunoSEQ multiplex PCR, yet TCRdb's version contains in-frame clones alone and is incomplete. Of about 70,000 clones listed, approximately 87% are singletons. Specimen: blood. The receptors stem from a man over 45 in good health. Both conserved end residues are part of each CDR3. The D gene is left open where the match is weak. Clone size, where shown, is once, few, many, or a class for clones that have expanded.

V gene	J gene	clone size	D gene	CDR3 length	CDR3 protein
TRBV19	TRBJ1-5	few	.	14	CASSTQGGYQPQHF
TRBV20-1	TRBJ1-4	few	.	15	CSASRDARPHEKLFF
TRBV20-1	TRBJ1-2	.	.	11	CSARVVGGYTF
TRBV19	TRBJ2-1	.	.	16	CASSIGSTRAYNEQFF
TRBV5-1	TRBJ1-6	.	.	14	CASSLDRAVSPLHF
TRBV7-3	TRBJ2-2	.	.	12	CASRGEAGELFF
TRBV6-2/TRBV6-3	TRBJ1-1	.	TRBD1	14	CASSFPGGNTEAFF
TRBV18	TRBJ1-6	.	.	14	CASSPGVVGSPLHF
TRBV5-1	TRBJ2-1	.	.	14	CASSYARDRDEQFF
TRBV6-2/TRBV6-3	TRBJ2-7	.	.	15	CASSKTGTFSYEQYF
TRBV5-1	TRBJ1-2	.	TRBD1	15	CASSWGRDSSYGYTF
TRBV18	TRBJ1-6	.	.	16	CASSPETAGGNSPLHF
TRBV5-1	TRBJ2-1	.	.	13	CASSPLVGNEQFF
TRBV19	TRBJ1-2	few	TRBD1	14	CASSISSGGYGYTF
TRBV9	TRBJ2-3	.	.	14	CASSVALPSDTQYF
TRBV29-1	TRBJ2-3	.	.	17	CSVFLIPGTGSTDTQYF
TRBV5-5	TRBJ1-1	.	TRBD1	14	CASNSRVGTAEAFF
TRBV5-1	TRBJ2-7	.	.	12	CASSLSAYEQYF
TRBV4-3	TRBJ2-2	.	TRBD2	17	CASSQGWGLAGTGELFF
TRBV7-8	TRBJ2-7	.	TRBD2	15	CASSLREGTVYEQYF
TRBV25-1	TRBJ1-2	.	.	14	CASSEGGFNYGYTF
TRBV19	TRBJ1-1	.	.	14	CASRKLQANTEAFF
TRBV11-3	TRBJ1-1	.	.	12	CASSLANTEAFF
TRBV6-1	TRBJ1-1	.	TRBD1	14	CASSDRQGNTEAFF
TRBV30	TRBJ1-5	.	.	13	CAWGTASNQPQHF
TRBV27	TRBJ1-5	.	TRBD1	15	CASSSGQGPGGPQHF
TRBV6-6	TRBJ1-3	.	.	14	CASSYSFYGNTIYF
TRBV4-3	TRBJ2-6	once	.	14	CASSQVAGANVLTF
TRBV7-2	TRBJ2-7	few	.	14	CASSLVAGSYEQYF
TRBV29-1	TRBJ1-1	.	.	9	CSVAVEAFF
TRBV9	TRBJ1-2	.	TRBD1	17	CASSVAGETGDSYGYTF
TRBV5-1	TRBJ2-7	.	.	14	CASSLDGKPYEQYF
TRBV9	TRBJ2-3	.	TRBD2	18	CASSVGASGGAVTDTQYF
TRBV2	TRBJ2-7	few	.	12	CASTFGPYEQYF
TRBV6-5	TRBJ2-1	.	TRBD2	14	CASSLAGGVHEQFF
TRBV18	TRBJ2-7	.	TRBD1	12	CASSNTGVEQYF
TRBV2	TRBJ1-1	.	TRBD1	14	CASSERRGRTEAFF
TRBV29-1	TRBJ2-7	.	.	13	CSVVFLGRDEQYF